This T cell receptor beta chain was found in a study of T cells in Graves' hyperthyroidism and ophthalmopathy. There are many counts of this clonotype. Amplification of TCR beta CDR3 regions used RNA as the template. TCR CDR3 underwent first-round RT-PCR with the HTBI primer set. Each CDR3 protein gets one entry after TCRdb re-called the multiplex PCR reads with MiXCR. The sample includes hundreds of thousands of distinct CDR3 sequences, 45% of them seen just once. Specimen: peripheral blood or thyroid tissue (not recorded which). The source is an adult man with Graves' disease, either hyperthyroidism or ophthalmopathy (not recorded which).

DNA of the CDR3: TGCAGCGTTGAAGATCCTCCAGGACTCCGGGGGACTGAAGCTTTCTTT. Its protein product is CSVEDPPGLRGTEAFF. The chain is built from TRBV29-1 and TRBJ1-1, with TRBD1 as a possible D gene (5 bases). Trimming took off 0 bases at V and 5 bases at J, with 19 bases between the two ends. The V gene's germline CDR1 is SQVTM and CDR2 ANQGSEA. The CDR3 totals 16 residues.